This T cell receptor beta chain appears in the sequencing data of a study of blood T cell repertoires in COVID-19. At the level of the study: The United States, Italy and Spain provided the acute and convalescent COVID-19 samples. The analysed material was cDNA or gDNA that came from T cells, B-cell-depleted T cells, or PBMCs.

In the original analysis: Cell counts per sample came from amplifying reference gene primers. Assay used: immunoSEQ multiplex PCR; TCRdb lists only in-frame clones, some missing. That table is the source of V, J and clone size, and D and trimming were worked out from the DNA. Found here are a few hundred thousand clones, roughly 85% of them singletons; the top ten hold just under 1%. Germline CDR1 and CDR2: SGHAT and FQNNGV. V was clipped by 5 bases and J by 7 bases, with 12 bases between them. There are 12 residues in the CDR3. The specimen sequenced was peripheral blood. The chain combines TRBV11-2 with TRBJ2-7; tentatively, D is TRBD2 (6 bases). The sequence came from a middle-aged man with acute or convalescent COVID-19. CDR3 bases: TGTGCCAGCAGCGGAGGGGCGAATGAGCAGTACTTC. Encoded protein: CASSGGANEQYF.